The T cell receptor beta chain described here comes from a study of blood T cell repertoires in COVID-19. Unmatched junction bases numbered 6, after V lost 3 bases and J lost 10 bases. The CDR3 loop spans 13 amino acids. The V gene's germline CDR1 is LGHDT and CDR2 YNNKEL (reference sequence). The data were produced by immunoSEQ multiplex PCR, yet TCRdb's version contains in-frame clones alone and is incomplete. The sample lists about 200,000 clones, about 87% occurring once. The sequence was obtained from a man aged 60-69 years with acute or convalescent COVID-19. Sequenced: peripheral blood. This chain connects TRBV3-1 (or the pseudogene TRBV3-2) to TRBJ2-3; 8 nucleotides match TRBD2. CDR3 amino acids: CASSHGLSGAQYF. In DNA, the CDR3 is TGTGCCAGCAGCCACGGACTTAGCGGGGCGCAGTATTTT.